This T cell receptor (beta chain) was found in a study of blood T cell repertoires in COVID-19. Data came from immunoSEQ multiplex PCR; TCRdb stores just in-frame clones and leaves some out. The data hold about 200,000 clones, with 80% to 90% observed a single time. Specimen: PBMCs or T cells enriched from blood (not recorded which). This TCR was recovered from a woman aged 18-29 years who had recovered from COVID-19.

CDR3 sequence (DNA): TGTGCCAGCAGTTTATCGAGCGGGTATCAGCCCCAGCATTTT. Translated: CASSLSSGYQPQHF. J is TRBJ1-5 and V is TRBV27, with D unresolved. Germline V CDR1 and CDR2: MNHEY, SMNVEV (reference sequence). Deletions cut 0 bases from V and 5 bases from J, with 8 bases between. CDR3 length equals 14 residues.